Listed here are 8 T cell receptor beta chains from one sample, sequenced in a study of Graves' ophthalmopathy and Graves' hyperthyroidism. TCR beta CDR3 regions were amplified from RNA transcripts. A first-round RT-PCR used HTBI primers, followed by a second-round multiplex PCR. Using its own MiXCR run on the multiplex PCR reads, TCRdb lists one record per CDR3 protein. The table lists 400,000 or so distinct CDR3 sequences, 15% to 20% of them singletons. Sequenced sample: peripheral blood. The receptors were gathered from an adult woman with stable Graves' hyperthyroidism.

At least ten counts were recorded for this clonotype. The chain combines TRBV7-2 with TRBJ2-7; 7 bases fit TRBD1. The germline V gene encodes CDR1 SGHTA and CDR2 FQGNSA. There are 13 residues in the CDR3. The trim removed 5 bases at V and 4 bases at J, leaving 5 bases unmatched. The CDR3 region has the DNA TGTGCCAGCAGCAGGGGACAGAAATACGAGCAGTACTTC. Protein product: CASSRGQKYEQYF.

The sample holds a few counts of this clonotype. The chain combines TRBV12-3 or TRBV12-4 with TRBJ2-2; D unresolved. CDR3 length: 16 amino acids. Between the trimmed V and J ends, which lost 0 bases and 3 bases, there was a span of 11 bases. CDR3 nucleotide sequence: TGTGCCAGCAGTTTAGCGCGAGGTTGGGACACCGGGGAGCTGTTTTTT. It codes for CASSLARGWDTGELFF.

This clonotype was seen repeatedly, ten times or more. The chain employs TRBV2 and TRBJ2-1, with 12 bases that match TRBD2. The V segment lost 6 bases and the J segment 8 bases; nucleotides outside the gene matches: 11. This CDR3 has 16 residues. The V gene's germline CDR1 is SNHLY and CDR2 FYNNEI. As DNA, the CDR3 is TGTGCCAGCAGCACCCAAACTAGCGGGAGGAGGTATGAGCAGTTCTTC. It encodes CASSTQTSGRRYEQFF.

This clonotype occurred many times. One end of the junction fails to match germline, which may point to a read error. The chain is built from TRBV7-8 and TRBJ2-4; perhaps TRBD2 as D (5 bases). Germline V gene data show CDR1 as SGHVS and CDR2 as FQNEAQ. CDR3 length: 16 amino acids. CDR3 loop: CASSSSGALAKNIKYF. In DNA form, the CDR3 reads TGTGCCAGCAGCTCCAGCGGAGCCCTAGCCAAAAACATTAAGTACTTC.

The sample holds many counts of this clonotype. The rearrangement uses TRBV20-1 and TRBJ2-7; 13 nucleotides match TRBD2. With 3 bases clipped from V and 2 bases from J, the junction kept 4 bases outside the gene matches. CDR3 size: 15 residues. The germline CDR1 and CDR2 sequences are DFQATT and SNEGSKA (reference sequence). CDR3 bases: TGCAGTGCTAGTACAGGGACTAGCGGGACCTACGAGCAGTACTTC. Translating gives CSASTGTSGTYEQYF.

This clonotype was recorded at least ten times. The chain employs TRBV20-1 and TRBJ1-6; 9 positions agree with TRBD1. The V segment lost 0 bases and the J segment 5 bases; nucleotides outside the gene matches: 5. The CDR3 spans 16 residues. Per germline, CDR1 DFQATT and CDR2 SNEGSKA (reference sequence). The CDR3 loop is CSARDPGQGNNSPLHF. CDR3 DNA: TGCAGTGCTAGAGACCCGGGACAGGGAAATAATTCACCCCTCCACTTT.

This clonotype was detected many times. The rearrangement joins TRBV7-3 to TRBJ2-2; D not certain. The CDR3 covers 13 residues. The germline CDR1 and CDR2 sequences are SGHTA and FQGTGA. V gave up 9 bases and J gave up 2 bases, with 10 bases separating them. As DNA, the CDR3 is TGTGCCAGTGGCCATGGCAACACCGGGGAGCTGTTTTTT. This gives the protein CASGHGNTGELFF.

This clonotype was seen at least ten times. CDR3 sequence reads: CAWSKGMGPEQPQHF. The CDR3 nucleotides are TGTGCCTGGAGTAAGGGAATGGGTCCGGAACAGCCCCAGCATTTT. The chain employs TRBV30 and TRBJ1-5; unclear D gene. Germline V gene sequence: CDR1 GTSNPN, CDR2 SVGIG (reference sequence). This CDR3 has 15 amino acids. Trimming stripped 2 bases from V and 7 bases from J, with 18 bases between.